A selection of T cell receptor beta chains follows, all from one sample in a study of blood T cell repertoires in COVID-19. The repertoire was sequenced with immunoSEQ multiplex PCR; TCRdb's copy has only in-frame clones and lacks some. This table has some 46,000 clones, 73% appearing once. Source material: peripheral blood. Receptors originate from a man older than 75 with acute or convalescent COVID-19. Each CDR3 is given with its conserved first and last residue. The D gene is left open where the match is weak. Size is stated for part of the rows, as once, few or many counts, or as a class when the clone is expanded.

>TRBD2|-|TRBV29-1|TRBJ2-7
CSALAGDSYEQYF
TGCAGCGCTCTAGCGGGGGACTCCTACGAGCAGTACTTC
>-|once|TRBV7-9|TRBJ2-5
CASSLGHWETQYF
TGTGCCAGCAGCTTGGGACACTGGGAGACCCAGTACTTC
>TRBD1|-|TRBV5-1|TRBJ2-7
CASSLAQGASYEQYF
TGCGCCAGCAGCTTGGCACAGGGGGCTTCCTACGAGCAGTACTTC
>TRBD2|-|TRBV7-9|TRBJ2-1
CASSPSGRANGEQFF
TGTGCCAGCAGCCCCAGCGGGAGGGCCAACGGTGAGCAGTTCTTC
>-|once|TRBV21-1|TRBJ2-1
CASKTAGTSGTNEQFF
TGTGCCAGCAAGACAGCCGGGACTAGCGGGACTAATGAGCAGTTCTTC
>TRBD2|few|TRBV7-3|TRBJ2-5
CASSPSGRGGTQYF
TGTGCCAGCAGCCCTAGCGGGAGAGGAGGGACCCAGTACTTC
>TRBD2|few|TRBV30|TRBJ2-1
CAWRLAGGSSYNEQFF
TGTGCCTGGAGACTAGCGGGGGGGAGCTCCTACAATGAGCAGTTCTTC
>-|-|TRBV2|TRBJ1-5
CASSEGAPGNQPQHF
TGTGCCAGCAGTGAGGGGGCCCCTGGCAATCAGCCCCAGCATTTT
>-|-|TRBV7-9|TRBJ1-6
CASSSGGNRRLSPLHF
TGTGCCAGCAGCTCGGGGGGAAACAGGCGCCTCTCACCCCTCCACTTT
>TRBD2|-|TRBV28|TRBJ2-1
CASNRAGVGYNEQFF
TGTGCCAGCAACCGAGCGGGGGTGGGGTACAATGAGCAGTTCTTC
>TRBD1|-|TRBV9|TRBJ2-2
CASSTDRVSNTGELFF
TGTGCCAGCAGCACCGACAGGGTCTCGAACACCGGGGAGCTGTTTTTT
>-|-|TRBV5-6|TRBJ2-7
CASNSQGLEQYF
TGTGCCAGCAACTCCCAGGGCCTCGAGCAGTACTTC
>TRBD2|-|TRBV6-5|TRBJ2-3
CASSQGLAGLTQYF
TGTGCCAGCAGCCAGGGACTAGCGGGATTGACGCAGTATTTT
>-|-|TRBV21-1|TRBJ2-1
CASSKVARGLINEQFF
TGTGCCAGCAGCAAAGTCGCTAGAGGCCTAATCAATGAGCAGTTCTTC
>-|few|TRBV9|TRBJ2-1
CASSFLSGSSYNEQFF
TGTGCCAGCAGCTTCCTTAGCGGTAGCTCCTACAATGAGCAGTTCTTC
>-|few|TRBV6-6|TRBJ2-1
CASSLSYNEQFF
TGTGCCAGCAGCCTCTCCTACAATGAGCAGTTCTTC
>-|-|TRBV7-9|TRBJ2-5
CASSLAESVSETQYF
TGTGCCAGCAGCTTAGCGGAAAGCGTCTCAGAGACCCAGTACTTC
>-|-|TRBV24-1|TRBJ2-5
CATSDLGAPTETQYF
TGTGCCACCAGTGATTTGGGGGCGCCTACGGAGACCCAGTACTTC
>TRBD2|-|TRBV24-1|TRBJ2-3
CATSAPTSGVDTQYF
TGTGCCACCAGTGCCCCGACTAGCGGGGTAGATACGCAGTATTTT
>-|-|TRBV30|TRBJ1-4
CASQDLGASNEKLFF
TGTGCCTCCCAGGATTTGGGTGCCTCTAATGAAAAACTGTTTTTT
>TRBD1|once|TRBV28|TRBJ1-5
CASRGQGTPGGQPQHF
TGTGCCAGCAGGGGACAGGGGACCCCTGGGGGTCAGCCCCAGCATTTT
>-|once|TRBV5-8|TRBJ2-7
CASSRGGGPYEQYF
TGTGCCAGCAGCCGAGGTGGAGGGCCGTACGAGCAGTACTTC
>-|few|TRBV7-2|TRBJ1-5
CASSPDSPSPQHF
TGTGCCAGCAGTCCGGACAGCCCTTCTCCCCAGCATTTT
>TRBD2|-|TRBV28|TRBJ2-4
CASSSSGRGLAKNIQYF
TGTGCCAGCAGTTCTAGCGGGAGGGGTCTAGCCAAAAACATTCAGTACTTC
>-|once|TRBV7-9|TRBJ2-5
CASSLPGLPGETQYF
TGTGCCAGCAGCTTACCCGGCCTACCGGGGGAGACCCAGTACTTC
>TRBD1|-|TRBV28|TRBJ1-6
CASTGGNSPLHF
TGTGCCAGCACAGGGGGTAATTCACCCCTCCACTTT
>TRBD2|once|TRBV5-1|TRBJ2-3
CASSLLSGRGTDTQYF
TGCGCCAGCAGCTTGCTTAGCGGGAGGGGCACAGATACGCAGTATTTT
>TRBD2|-|TRBV20-1|TRBJ2-5
CSASLASGSKRTQYF
TGCAGTGCTAGTCTGGCTAGCGGGAGTAAAAGGACCCAGTACTTC
>TRBD2|few|TRBV18|TRBJ2-1
CASSPGLAGVWEQFF
TGTGCCAGCTCACCTGGACTAGCGGGAGTGTGGGAGCAGTTCTTC
>TRBD1|-|TRBV3-1/TRBV3-2|TRBJ1-5
CASSQGQGNQPQHF
TGTGCCAGCAGCCAAGGACAGGGGAATCAGCCCCAGCATTTT
>TRBD1|-|TRBV28|TRBJ1-2
CASSRQGAGAYGYTF
TGTGCCAGCAGCCGTCAGGGGGCCGGGGCCTATGGCTACACCTTC
>TRBD1|-|TRBV5-3|TRBJ2-2
CARSLPGGTGELFF
TGTGCCAGAAGCTTGCCAGGGGGAACCGGGGAGCTGTTTTTT
>TRBD2|-|TRBV15|TRBJ2-1
CATSRSGLAGGSSYNEQFF
TGTGCCACCAGCAGATCGGGACTAGCGGGGGGGAGCTCCTACAATGAGCAGTTCTTC
>TRBD2|-|TRBV7-2|TRBJ2-5
CASSRGRVETQYF
TGTGCCAGCAGCCGGGGGAGGGTGGAGACCCAGTACTTC
>-|-|TRBV6-5|TRBJ2-4
CASTWGTLAKNIQYF
TGTGCCAGCACCTGGGGGACACTAGCCAAAAACATTCAGTACTTC
>TRBD2|-|TRBV18|TRBJ2-3
CASSPGTSGNTQYF
TGTGCCAGCTCACCAGGGACTAGCGGGAATACGCAGTATTTT
>TRBD1|-|TRBV7-9|TRBJ2-7
CASSWAGGYEQYF
TGTGCCAGCAGCTGGGCAGGGGGCTACGAGCAGTACTTC
>TRBD1|few|TRBV2|TRBJ2-2
CASSEAGQGGTGELFF
TGTGCCAGCAGTGAAGCGGGACAGGGGGGAACCGGGGAGCTGTTTTTT
>TRBD1|-|TRBV6-5|TRBJ2-5
CASSRTGDQETQYF
TGTGCCAGCAGTCGGACAGGAGACCAAGAGACCCAGTACTTC
>-|-|TRBV7-2|TRBJ2-1
CASSLRRDNEQFF
TGTGCCAGCAGCCTAAGACGGGACAATGAGCAGTTCTTC
>TRBD1|-|TRBV5-1|TRBJ2-5
CASSGGTGGYQETQYF
TGCGCCAGCAGCGGGGGGACAGGAGGGTACCAAGAGACCCAGTACTTC
>-|-|TRBV27|TRBJ1-6
CASSSGPPKSSPLHF
TGTGCCAGCAGTTCCGGTCCCCCTAAGAGTTCACCCCTCCACTTT
>-|-|TRBV24-1|TRBJ2-3
CATSVWSANTDTQYF
TGTGCCACCTCGGTATGGAGCGCCAACACAGATACGCAGTATTTT
>TRBD1|-|TRBV28|TRBJ2-5
CASSRTGVAETQYF
TGTGCCAGCAGTAGAACAGGGGTGGCAGAGACCCAGTACTTC
>TRBD2|-|TRBV7-8|TRBJ2-1
CASSLGPTSGRFNEQFF
TGTGCCAGCAGCTTAGGTCCGACTAGCGGGAGGTTCAATGAGCAGTTCTTC
>-|few|TRBV27|TRBJ1-4
CASSLKRQSEKLFF
TGTGCCAGCAGTTTAAAGAGACAGAGTGAAAAACTGTTTTTT
>TRBD2|few|TRBV6-2/TRBV6-3|TRBJ2-3
CASRPSGRVRSDTQYF
TGTGCCAGCAGACCTAGCGGGAGGGTGAGATCAGATACGCAGTATTTT